Shown below are 9 T cell receptor beta chains from a single sample sequenced in a study of blood T cell repertoires in COVID-19. Produced via immunoSEQ multiplex PCR; TCRdb's table is partial and in-frame only. The sample has 300,000 to 400,000 clones, about 87% seen once; the top ten hold roughly a tenth. Input material: peripheral blood. These receptors all come from a man in his thirties or forties with COVID-19, enrolled during active disease.

The chain combines TRBV28 with TRBJ2-3; 12 bases agree with TRBD2. CDR3 size: 16 residues. V trimming: 1 base; J trimming: 7 bases; junction bases outside the gene matches: 6. The germline CDR1 and CDR2 sequences are MDHEN and SYDVKM. In DNA form, the CDR3 reads TGTGCCAGCAGTTTATTCCGGACTAGCGGGACGAATACGCAGTATTTT. Protein sequence: CASSLFRTSGTNTQYF.

This chain joins TRBV6-5 and TRBJ2-7, with 7 positions matching TRBD1. Per the germline V gene, CDR1 is MNHEY and CDR2 is SVGAGI. The V and J ends lost 7 bases and 3 bases, in that order; junction bases with no gene match: 9. The CDR3 consists of 14 residues. CDR3 sequence: CASTRNRGIYEQYF. CDR3 nucleotide sequence: TGTGCCAGCACCCGCAACAGGGGTATCTACGAGCAGTACTTC.

This clone came up once. The chain carries TRBV7-3 and TRBJ2-2; weak D call: TRBD1 (6 bases). V lost 1 base and J lost 6, with 12 bases in between. This CDR3 spans 15 amino acids. Per germline, CDR1 SGHTA and CDR2 FQGTGA. The CDR3 region has the DNA TGTGCCAGCAGCTTAAAAGGGGGTCTCGCCGGGGAGCTGTTTTTT. Translated, it gives CASSLKGGLAGELFF.

This clone is a singleton in its sample. The chain recombines TRBV25-1 with TRBJ1-1; 7 bases agree with TRBD1. There are 15 residues in the CDR3. V lost 4 bases, J lost 0 bases, and 5 bases stayed unmatched. The V gene's germline CDR1 is MGHDK and CDR2 SYGVNS. CDR3 amino acids: CASSVQGTVNTEAFF. CDR3 DNA: TGTGCCAGCAGTGTCCAAGGGACAGTGAACACTGAAGCTTTCTTT. The complete variable domain, with remaining parts taken from reference TRBV25-1 and TRBJ1-1, reads EADIYQTPRYLVIGTGKKITLECSQTMGHDKMYWYQQDPGMELHLIHYSYGVNSTEKGDLSSESTVSRIRTEHFPLTLESARPSHTSQYLCASSVQGTVNTEAFFGQGTRLTVV.

The rearrangement uses TRBV4-2 and TRBJ2-1, with D perhaps TRBD2 (6 bases). The CDR3 contains 14 residues. Trimming left V 1 base short and J 8 bases short, with 12 bases between. Germline assignment: CDR1 LGHNA and CDR2 YNFKEQ. The CDR3 region is CASSQGLVNDEQFF. As DNA, the CDR3 is TGTGCCAGCAGCCAAGGACTAGTTAATGATGAGCAGTTCTTC.

This clone was seen only a few times. The chain couples TRBV7-8 to TRBJ1-3; a weak D match, TRBD1 (6 bases). The germline V and J ends were trimmed by 1 base and 4 bases, with 8 bases remaining between them. The V gene's germline CDR1 is SGHVS and CDR2 FQNEAQ. The CDR3 is 14 amino acids. CDR3 sequence reads: CASSLVTGGNTIYF. The CDR3 region has the DNA TGTGCCAGCAGCTTAGTTACAGGGGGAAACACCATATATTTT. Combining the CDR3 with reference TRBV7-8 and TRBJ1-3 gives the whole variable domain GAGVSQSPRYKVAKRGQDVALRCDPISGHVSLFWYQQALGQGPEFLTYFQNEAQLDKSGLPSDRFFAERPEGSVSTLKIQRTQQEDSAVYLCASSLVTGGNTIYFGEGSWLTVV.

The J gene is TRBJ2-7, the V gene TRBV28; maybe TRBD2 (5 bases). Trimming stripped 6 bases from V and 3 bases from J, with 18 bases between. This CDR3 is built from 15 residues. Germline V gene data show CDR1 as MDHEN and CDR2 as SYDVKM. The CDR3: CASSRYPAGDYEQYF. The CDR3, as DNA: TGTGCCAGCAGCCGGTACCCGGCCGGGGACTACGAGCAGTACTTC.

This chain connects TRBV2 to TRBJ2-7; 7 bases map to TRBD2. CDR1 SNHLY and CDR2 FYNNEI come from the germline V gene. With 0 bases clipped from V and 4 bases from J, the junction kept 6 bases outside the gene matches. CDR3 length: 15 residues. The CDR3: CASSEARNGGYEQYF. The CDR3 DNA reads as TGTGCCAGCAGTGAAGCGCGAAACGGGGGGTACGAGCAGTACTTC. The whole variable domain, filled in from reference TRBV2 and TRBJ2-7, reads EPEVTQTPSHQVTQMGQEVILRCVPISNHLYFYWYRQILGQKVEFLVSFYNNEISEKSEIFDDQFSVERPDGSNFTLKIRSTKLEDSAMYFCASSEARNGGYEQYFGPGTRLTVT.

The rearrangement uses TRBV7-2 and TRBJ1-1; TRBD1 matches at 7 bases. V lost 8 bases to trimming and J lost 2 bases; unmatched junction nucleotides: 8. Germline-derived CDR1 and CDR2 are SGHTA and FQGNSA. The CDR3 loop spans 14 amino acids. The CDR3 bases are TGTGCCAGCGCACAGGGGCCGCTAAACACTGAAGCTTTCTTT. It translates to CASAQGPLNTEAFF.